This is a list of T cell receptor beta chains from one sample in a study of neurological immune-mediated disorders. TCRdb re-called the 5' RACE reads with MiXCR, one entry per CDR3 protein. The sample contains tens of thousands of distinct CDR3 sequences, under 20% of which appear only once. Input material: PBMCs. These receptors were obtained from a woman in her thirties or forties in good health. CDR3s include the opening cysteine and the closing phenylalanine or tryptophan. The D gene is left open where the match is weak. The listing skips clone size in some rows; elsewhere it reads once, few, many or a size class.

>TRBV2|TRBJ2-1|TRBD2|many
CASASGGLNEQFF
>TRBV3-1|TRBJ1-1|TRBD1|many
CASSQVGTGPNTEAFF
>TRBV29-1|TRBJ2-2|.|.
CSGSRGRGTGELFF
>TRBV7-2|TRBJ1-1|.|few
CASSSPRDPYEAFF
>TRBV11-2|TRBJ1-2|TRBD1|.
CASSLDPGQGTYGYTF
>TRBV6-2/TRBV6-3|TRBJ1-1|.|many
CASRDGGHTEAFF
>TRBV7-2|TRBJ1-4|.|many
CASSPGQPWNEKLFF
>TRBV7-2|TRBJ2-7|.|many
CASSLALGPYEQYF
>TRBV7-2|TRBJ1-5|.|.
CASSLANDQPQHF
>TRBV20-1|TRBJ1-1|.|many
CSVTQRWNTEAFF
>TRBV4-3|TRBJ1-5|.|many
CASSQDGWGNQPQHF
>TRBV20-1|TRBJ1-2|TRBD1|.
CSAGGQTRYGYTF
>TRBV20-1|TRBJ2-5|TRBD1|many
CSARDTGGETQYF
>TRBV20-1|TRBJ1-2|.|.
CSARWRGFNYGYTF
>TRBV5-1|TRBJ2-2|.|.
CASSLTAPRANTAELFF
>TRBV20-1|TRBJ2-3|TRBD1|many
CSAMSGTGYRDTQYF
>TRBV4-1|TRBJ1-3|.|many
CASSPQGAAGNTIYF
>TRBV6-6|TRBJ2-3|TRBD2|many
CASSYRGTSGGLDTQYF
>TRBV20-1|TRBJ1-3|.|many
CSAPTGFSGNTIYF
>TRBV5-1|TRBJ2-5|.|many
CASNRGFQETQYF
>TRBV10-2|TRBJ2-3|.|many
CASSDSFPSSTDTQYF
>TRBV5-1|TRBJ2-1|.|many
CASSFDSYNEQFF
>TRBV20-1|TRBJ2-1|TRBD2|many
CSARSRTSGYNEQFF
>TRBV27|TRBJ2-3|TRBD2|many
CASSFLRGGLTDTQYF
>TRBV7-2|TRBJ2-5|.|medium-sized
CASSLEGSLPGTQYF
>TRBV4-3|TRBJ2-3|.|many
CASSQGSSTDTQYF
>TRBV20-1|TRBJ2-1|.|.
CSAAGQLINEQFF
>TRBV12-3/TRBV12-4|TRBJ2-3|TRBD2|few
CASSSPRLAGADTQYF
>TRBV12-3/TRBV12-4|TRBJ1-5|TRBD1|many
CASSYRGVYSNQPQHF
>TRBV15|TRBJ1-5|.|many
CATRSMWQLSNQPQHF
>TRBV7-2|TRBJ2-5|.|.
CASSLPTEGETQYF
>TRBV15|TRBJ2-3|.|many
CATHSGPEVVQYF